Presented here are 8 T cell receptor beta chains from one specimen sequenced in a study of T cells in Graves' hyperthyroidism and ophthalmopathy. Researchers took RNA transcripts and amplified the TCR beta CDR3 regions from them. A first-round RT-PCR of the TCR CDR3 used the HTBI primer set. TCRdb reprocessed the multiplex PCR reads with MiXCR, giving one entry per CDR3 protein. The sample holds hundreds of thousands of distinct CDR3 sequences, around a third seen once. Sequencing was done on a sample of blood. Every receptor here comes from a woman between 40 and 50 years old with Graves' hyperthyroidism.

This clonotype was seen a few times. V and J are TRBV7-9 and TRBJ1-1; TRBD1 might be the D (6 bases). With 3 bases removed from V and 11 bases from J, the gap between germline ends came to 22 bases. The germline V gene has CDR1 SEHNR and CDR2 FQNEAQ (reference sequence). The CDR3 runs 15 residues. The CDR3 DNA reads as TGTGCCAGCAGCTTGAATTCGCCAGGGGCGGGTGAGGCTTTCTTT. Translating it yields CASSLNSPGAGEAFF. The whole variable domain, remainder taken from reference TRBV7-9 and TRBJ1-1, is DTGVSQNPRHKITKRGQNVTFRCDPISEHNRLYWYRQTLGQGPEFLTYFQNEAQLEKSRLLSDRFSAERPKGSFSTLEIQRTEQGDSAMYLCASSLNSPGAGEAFFGQGTRLTVV.

The CDR3 here is CASSPIPGQEAQGDVLTF. CDR3 nucleotides: TGTGCCAGTAGTCCCATACCGGGACAGGAGGCCCAAGGTGACGTCCTGACTTTC. The chain is built from TRBV19 and TRBJ2-6, with 8 nucleotides matching TRBD1. The CDR3 has 18 residues. J gave up 11 bases and V 5 bases, and 20 bases lay outside the gene matches. Looked up from germline, CDR1 is LNHDA and CDR2 is SQIVND (reference sequence).

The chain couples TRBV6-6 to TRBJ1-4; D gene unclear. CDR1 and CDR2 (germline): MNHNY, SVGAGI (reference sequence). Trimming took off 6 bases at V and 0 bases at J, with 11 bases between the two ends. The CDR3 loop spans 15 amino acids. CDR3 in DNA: TGTGCCAGCAGAGAACTTCTTGCAACTAATGAAAAACTGTTTTTT. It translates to CASRELLATNEKLFF.

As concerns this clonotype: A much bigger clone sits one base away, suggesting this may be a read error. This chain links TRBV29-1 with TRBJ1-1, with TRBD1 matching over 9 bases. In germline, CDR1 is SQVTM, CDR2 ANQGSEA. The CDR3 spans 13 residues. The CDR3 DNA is TGCAGCATTCGACCCGGGACAGGGACTGAGGCTTTCTTT. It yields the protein CSIRPGTGTEAFF.

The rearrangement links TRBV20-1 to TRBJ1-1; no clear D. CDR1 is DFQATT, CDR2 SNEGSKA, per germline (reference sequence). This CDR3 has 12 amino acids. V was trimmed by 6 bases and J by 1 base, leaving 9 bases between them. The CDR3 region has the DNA TGCAGTGCCGGATGGGGGAACACTGAAGCTTTCTTT. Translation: CSAGWGNTEAFF.

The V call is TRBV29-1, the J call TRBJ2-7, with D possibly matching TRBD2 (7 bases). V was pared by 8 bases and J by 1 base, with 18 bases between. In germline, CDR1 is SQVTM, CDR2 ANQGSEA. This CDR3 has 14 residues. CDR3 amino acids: CSWGLAAPSYEQYF. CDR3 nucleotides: TGCAGCTGGGGGCTAGCGGCCCCATCCTACGAGCAGTACTTC.

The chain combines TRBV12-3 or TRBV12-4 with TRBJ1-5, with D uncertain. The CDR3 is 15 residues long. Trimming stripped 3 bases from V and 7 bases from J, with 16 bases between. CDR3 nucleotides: TGTGCCAGCAGTTTGGGCAGCTCCCCCAGGCAGCCCCAGCATTTT. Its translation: CASSLGSSPRQPQHF.

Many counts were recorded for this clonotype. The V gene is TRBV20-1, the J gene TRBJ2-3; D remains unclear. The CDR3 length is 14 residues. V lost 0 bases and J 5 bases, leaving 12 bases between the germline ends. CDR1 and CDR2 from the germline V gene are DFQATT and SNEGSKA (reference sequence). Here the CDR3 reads CSARDNVVGDTQYF. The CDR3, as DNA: TGCAGTGCTAGAGACAACGTCGTTGGAGATACGCAGTATTTT.